This T cell receptor (beta chain) stems from a study of T cell repertoires in ileal Crohn's disease. Study-wide background: At surgery, about 38% of patients smoked, with median disease duration about 7.9 years. The M6 sample came from neoterminal ileum during colonoscopy after surgery.

As for time point: neoterminal ileum biopsy at postoperative endoscopy, about 6 months after surgery. Sequenced by immunoSEQ multiplex PCR; TCRdb stores in-frame clones only, minus some. Of 55,000 to 65,000 clones listed, roughly nine tenths were seen once; the top ten hold approximately 2%. Whole-study findings and limits: Every patient over 26.8% clonality showed endoscopic recurrence. Within the first postoperative year, endoscopy came at median roughly seven months.

A note on this clone: What it binds is unknown.

The source of this sequence is an adult with Crohn's disease. Sequenced input: ileal tissue.

CDR3 amino acids: CSVMDRAYEQYV. For the CDR3, the DNA is TGCAGCGTCATGGACAGAGCCTACGAGCAGTACGTC. V is TRBV29-1 and J is TRBJ2-7; D may be TRBD1 (6 bases). The CDR3 totals 12 residues. Trimming removed 6 bases at V and 2 bases at J, with 11 bases between. Per germline, CDR1 SQVTM and CDR2 ANQGSEA.